A few counts support the clone carrying this T cell receptor (beta chain). Its antigen is undetermined. V gave up 2 bases and J gave up 2 bases, with 5 bases separating them. The CDR3 totals 13 residues. Germline assignment: CDR1 MNHEY and CDR2 SMNVEV (reference sequence). Assay: immunoSEQ multiplex PCR; the TCRdb copy retains only in-frame clones and omits some. Altogether under 150,000 clones are present, 90% being singletons, with the ten largest covering 7.2%. This entry comes from a study of T cell responses to AZD1222 COVID-19 vaccine. Overall study findings and caveats: White British donors predominated, females outnumbered males, and clonal diversity was possibly underestimated. Among spike-specific TCRs, nearly half reportedly target unmutated variant regions.

The clonotype was recovered from an adult in good health. The material was peripheral blood, obtained on day 0 of AZD1222 vaccination. This chain uses TRBV27 with TRBJ2-3, with D unresolved. The CDR3 loop reads CASSLALTDTQYF. As DNA, the CDR3 is TGTGCCAGCAGTTTAGCCCTCACAGATACGCAGTATTTT.